The 31 T cell receptor beta chains given below trace back to one sample, sequenced in a study of T cell repertoires in cytomegalovirus infection. TCRdb redid the calling of the reads with MiXCR, one entry per CDR3 protein. The top ten clones hold around three fifths of a sample with approximately 120,000 distinct CDR3 sequences, roughly a third of them seen once. These receptors' targets are unknown. This sample comprised CD8+ T cells from cultured PBMCs, obtained from culture after CMV antigen stimulation. The receptors shown here come from a human donor in good health (CMV status not recorded). Some clones in this sample may be carry-over from other donors' samples.

V usage is TRBV5-1 and J usage is TRBJ2-7; 12 nucleotides align to TRBD2. The germline V gene has CDR1 SGHRS and CDR2 YFSETQ. The CDR3 has 15 residues. V was clipped by 7 bases and J by 0 bases; unmatched bases: 5. The CDR3 sequence is CASGRTSGASYEQYF. CDR3 sequence (DNA): TGCGCCAGCGGGAGGACTAGCGGGGCCTCCTACGAGCAGTACTTC.

This clonotype was seen ten or more times. The V call is TRBV7-2, the J call TRBJ2-7; 9 bases map to TRBD1. The CDR3 runs 14 residues. Germline-derived CDR1 and CDR2 are SGHTA and FQGNSA. V shed 5 bases, J shed 2 bases, and the junction held 4 bases outside the gene matches. The CDR3 sequence: CASSRGQGTYEQYF. DNA for the CDR3: TGTGCCAGCAGCCGGGGACAGGGTACCTACGAGCAGTACTTC.

The chain carries TRBV28 and TRBJ1-5; TRBD1 might be the D (5 bases). Per germline, CDR1 MDHEN and CDR2 SYDVKM. The V end was cut by 7 bases, the J end by 8 bases, with 12 bases between. CDR3 size: 12 residues. CDR3 sequence reads: CASTSAGEPQHF. CDR3 DNA sequence: TGTGCCAGCACCAGCGCGGGGGAGCCCCAGCATTTT.

Comments on this clonotype: The conserved final phenylalanine or tryptophan is absent from the CDR3, which likely points to a read error. This chain uses TRBV19 with TRBJ1-4; possibly TRBD1 for D (5 bases). Germline V gives CDR1 LNHDA, CDR2 SQIVND (reference sequence). CDR3 length: 14 amino acids. V lost 3 bases and J lost 3, with 8 bases in between. CDR3 sequence (DNA): TGTGCCAGTAGTATGTTGGGGGCTAATGAAAAACTGTTTTAT. This encodes CASSMLGANEKLFY.

This clonotype was counted a few times. The gene calls are TRBV7-9 and TRBJ2-5, with 8 bases fitting TRBD1. J lost 5 bases, V lost 5 bases, and 13 bases had no gene match. The CDR3 covers 16 residues. Germline lookup yields CDR1 SEHNR and CDR2 FQNEAQ (reference sequence). In DNA form, the CDR3 reads TGTGCCAGCAGCCCAATAAGCAGGGGGCGGGTGGAGACCCAGTACTTC. Its protein product is CASSPISRGRVETQYF. The whole variable domain, remainder taken from reference TRBV7-9 and TRBJ2-5, is DTGVSQNPRHKITKRGQNVTFRCDPISEHNRLYWYRQTLGQGPEFLTYFQNEAQLEKSRLLSDRFSAERPKGSFSTLEIQRTEQGDSAMYLCASSPISRGRVETQYFGPGTRLLVL.

Ten or more counts support this clonotype. The chain is built from TRBV7-2 and TRBJ2-5; no clear D gene. Germline loops: CDR1 SGHTA, CDR2 FQGNSA. V lost 5 bases and J 1 base, leaving 8 bases between the germline ends. This CDR3 has 13 amino acids. The CDR3 spells CASSRSTQETQYF. CDR3 DNA sequence: TGTGCCAGCAGCCGATCGACCCAAGAGACCCAGTACTTC.

V usage is TRBV5-6 and J usage is TRBJ1-2; D not resolved. CDR1 SGHDT and CDR2 YYEEEE come from the germline V gene. The CDR3 loop spans 14 amino acids. V lost 3 bases and J lost 4, with 13 bases in between. The CDR3 loop reads CASSSSRDRYGYTF. The CDR3 coding sequence is TGTGCCAGCAGCTCGTCAAGGGATCGCTATGGCTACACCTTC. The whole variable domain, remainder taken from reference TRBV5-6 and TRBJ1-2, is DAGVTQSPTHLIKTRGQQVTLRCSPKSGHDTVSWYQQALGQGPQFIFQYYEEEERQRGNFPDRFSGHQFPNYSSELNVNALLLGDSALYLCASSSSRDRYGYTFGSGTRLTVV.

The gene calls are TRBV7-6 and TRBJ2-3; no clear D. This CDR3 spans 14 amino acids. Germline V CDR1 and CDR2: SGHVS, FNYEAQ. The germline V and J ends were trimmed by 1 base and 4 bases, with 9 bases remaining between them. The CDR3 spells CASSLERTADTQYF. The CDR3, as DNA: TGTGCCAGCAGCTTAGAAAGGACGGCAGATACGCAGTATTTT.

The chain couples TRBV7-6 to TRBJ2-7, with TRBD2 matching over 8 bases. With 5 bases clipped from V and 10 bases from J, the junction kept 16 bases outside the gene matches. Germline CDR1 SGHVS, CDR2 FNYEAQ. The CDR3 contains 15 residues. The CDR3 here is CASSPTGLAGPDQYF. The CDR3 DNA is TGTGCCAGCAGCCCCACCGGACTAGCTGGTCCTGATCAGTACTTC.

This clonotype was observed many times. The chain employs TRBV7-8 and TRBJ2-1; TRBD1 matches 11 bases. The ends lost 3 bases at V and 6 bases at J; junction bases unmatched: 1. This CDR3 region has 14 residues. Germline CDR1 and CDR2: SGHVS and FQNEAQ. The CDR3 is CASSLGTGGNEQFF. CDR3 nucleotide sequence: TGTGCCAGCAGCTTGGGGACAGGGGGCAATGAGCAGTTCTTC.

This clonotype showed up just a few times. The chain uses TRBV6-1 and TRBJ2-2, with a weak D call TRBD1 (5 bases). The CDR3 is 15 amino acids. The germline gives CDR1 MNHNS, CDR2 SASEGT. V was trimmed by 5 bases and J by 6 bases, leaving 16 bases between them. CDR3 region: CASSQEFDSSGELFF. The CDR3 nucleotides are TGTGCCAGCAGTCAAGAATTCGACAGCTCCGGGGAGCTGTTTTTT.

The table lists this clonotype with a few counts. The V call is TRBV5-6, the J call TRBJ1-2, with 9 bases fitting TRBD1. The germline V gene encodes CDR1 SGHDT and CDR2 YYEEEE. V shed 3 bases, J shed 6 bases, and the junction held 9 bases outside the gene matches. The CDR3 is made up of 15 amino acids. CDR3 nucleotide sequence: TGTGCCAGCAGCTCGATACAGGGGGCTACTCATGGCTACACCTTC. Protein product: CASSSIQGATHGYTF.

The chain recombines TRBV12-3 or TRBV12-4 with TRBJ2-3; TRBD2 agrees at 10 bases. After removal of 3 bases from V and 0 bases from J, the junction contained 12 bases not matched to a gene. The CDR3 has 19 amino acids. CDR3 sequence: CASSFDPASGGQSTDTQYF. CDR3 coding DNA: TGTGCCAGCAGTTTTGATCCGGCTAGCGGGGGCCAGAGCACAGATACGCAGTATTTT.

V gene TRBV4-3 combines with J gene TRBJ2-7; TRBD1 might be the D (6 bases). CDR1 LGHNA and CDR2 YSLEER come from the germline V gene. This CDR3 region has 15 residues. The germline V and J ends were trimmed by 1 base and 2 bases, with 12 bases remaining between them. CDR3 amino acids: CASSQASGTPYEQYF. The CDR3 coding sequence is TGCGCCAGCAGCCAAGCATCCGGGACACCCTACGAGCAGTACTTC.

This chain links TRBV5-6 with TRBJ2-7; 7 bases are shared with TRBD1. J was trimmed by 1 base and V by 5 bases; bases with no gene match: 6. The CDR3 is 14 residues long. Per the germline V gene, CDR1 is SGHDT and CDR2 is YYEEEE. The CDR3 here is CASSTGENSYEQYF. The CDR3 DNA sequence: TGTGCCAGCAGTACAGGGGAAAATTCCTACGAGCAGTACTTC.

The chain has TRBV5-4 and TRBJ1-1; D is perhaps TRBD1 (5 bases). Germline values: CDR1 SGHNT, CDR2 YYREEE (reference sequence). CDR3 length: 13 residues. V gave up 0 bases and J gave up 6 bases, with 9 bases separating them. The DNA of the CDR3 is TGTGCCAGCAGCTTGGTCGGGGGTGCTGAAGCTTTCTTT. It codes for CASSLVGGAEAFF.

This clonotype was counted ten times or more. The V gene is TRBV5-1, the J gene TRBJ1-2, with 7 bases identical to TRBD1. The V segment lost 2 bases and the J segment 4 bases; nucleotides outside the gene matches: 2. Germline CDR1 and CDR2: SGHRS and YFSETQ. The CDR3 runs 13 residues. The CDR3 loop is CASSFGTAYGYTF. For the CDR3, the DNA is TGCGCCAGCAGCTTTGGGACAGCCTATGGCTACACCTTC. Combining the CDR3 with reference TRBV5-1 and TRBJ1-2 gives the whole variable domain KAGVTQTPRYLIKTRGQQVTLSCSPISGHRSVSWYQQTPGQGLQFLFEYFSETQRNKGNFPGRFSGRQFSNSRSEMNVSTLELGDSALYLCASSFGTAYGYTFGSGTRLTVV.

The chain has TRBV20-1 and TRBJ1-5; D possibly corresponds to TRBD1 (6 bases). This CDR3 is built from 13 residues. Trimming removed 3 bases at V and 5 bases at J, with 11 bases between. Germline V CDR1 and CDR2: DFQATT, SNEGSKA (reference sequence). CDR3 loop: CSARDSEYQPQHF. CDR3 nucleotide sequence: TGCAGTGCTAGGGACAGCGAGTATCAGCCCCAGCATTTT.

V gene TRBV7-6 combines with J gene TRBJ2-5; TRBD2 might be the D (5 bases). V gave up 1 base and J gave up 5 bases, with 14 bases separating them. The germline gives CDR1 SGHVS, CDR2 FNYEAQ. This CDR3 is 15 amino acids long. CDR3 sequence reads: CASSLVVGSGETQYF. The CDR3 DNA sequence: TGTGCCAGCAGCTTAGTCGTGGGATCGGGGGAGACCCAGTACTTC.

This clonotype was counted between two and nine times. The rearrangement joins TRBV10-3 to TRBJ2-3; TRBD1 might be the D (6 bases). The CDR3 has 15 amino acids. Per the germline V gene, CDR1 is ENHRY and CDR2 is SYGVKD. The V end lost 8 bases, the J end lost 5 bases, and 20 bases lay between the germline ends. For the CDR3, the DNA is TGTGCCATCGGGAGCCGGGGAACAGGGATAGATACGCAGTATTTT. Its protein product is CAIGSRGTGIDTQYF.

The chain is built from TRBV27 and TRBJ2-3; D not certain. This CDR3 contains 14 residues. V lost 6 bases and J 0 bases, leaving 10 bases between the germline ends. The V gene's germline CDR1 is MNHEY and CDR2 SMNVEV (reference sequence). The CDR3 DNA sequence: TGTGCCAGCAGCTCCCCCGGGAGCACAGATACGCAGTATTTT. Its translation: CASSSPGSTDTQYF.

The V call is TRBV6-6, the J call TRBJ2-3, with TRBD1 matching 9 bases. The CDR3 contains 16 residues. V shed 0 bases, J shed 3 bases, and the junction held 4 bases outside the gene matches. The V gene's germline CDR1 is MNHNY and CDR2 SVGAGI (reference sequence). The CDR3 protein is CASSYSSGTGTDTQYF. DNA of the CDR3: TGTGCCAGCAGTTACTCGAGCGGGACAGGGACAGATACGCAGTATTTT.

This clonotype was detected only once. Written as DNA, the CDR3 is TGTGCCAGCAGTTGGTCCGACAGCGCCAATGAGCAGTTCTTC. Protein: CASSWSDSANEQFF. J is TRBJ2-1 and V is TRBV19; possibly TRBD1 for D (5 bases). Trimming shortened V by 9 bases and J by 6 bases, and 18 bases separated the two germline ends. The CDR3 contains 14 residues. Germline CDR1 and CDR2: LNHDA and SQIVND (reference sequence). Full variable domain (outside the CDR3, taken from reference TRBV19 and TRBJ2-1): DGGITQSPKYLFRKEGQNVTLSCEQNLNHDAMYWYRQDPGQGLRLIYYSQIVNDFQKGDIAEGYSVSREKKESFPLTVTSAQKNPTAFYLCASSWSDSANEQFFGPGTRLTVL.

The genes are TRBV7-9 and TRBJ2-6; a possible D gene is TRBD1 (6 bases). Trimming took off 2 bases at V and 0 bases at J, with 11 bases between the two ends. Germline V gene lookup returns CDR1 SEHNR and CDR2 FQNEAQ (reference sequence). The CDR3 loop spans 17 amino acids. The CDR3 sequence: CASSLSGANSGANVLTF. The CDR3 region has the DNA TGTGCCAGCAGCTTATCAGGGGCGAACTCTGGGGCCAACGTCCTGACTTTC.

The rearrangement joins TRBV15 to TRBJ2-2; TRBD2 matches at 8 bases. CDR1 is LNHNV, CDR2 YYDKDF, per germline (reference sequence). This CDR3 comprises 16 residues. V lost 0 bases to trimming and J lost 1 base; unmatched junction nucleotides: 1. The CDR3 sequence: CATSRELAVNTGELFF. The CDR3 DNA reads as TGTGCCACCAGCAGAGAACTAGCGGTGAACACCGGGGAGCTGTTTTTT.

CDR3 DNA: TGCGCCAGCAGCCAAGTCGTTAATATCAGGGGGCGGGGGACTGAAGCTTTCTTT. It translates to CASSQVVNIRGRGTEAFF. The chain employs TRBV4-1 and TRBJ1-1, with TRBD1 matching 8 bases. The J segment lost 5 bases and the V segment lost 1 base, leaving 15 bases of the junction unmatched. This CDR3 contains 18 residues. CDR1 is MGHRA, CDR2 YSYEKL, per germline.

This clonotype came up many times. The J gene is TRBJ2-1, the V gene TRBV12-3 or TRBV12-4; no definite D call. This CDR3 has 16 amino acids. The germline V and J ends were trimmed by 4 bases and 6 bases, with 19 bases remaining between them. The CDR3 here is CASSSGRGNYINEQFF. CDR3 in DNA: TGTGCCAGCAGTTCCGGACGTGGTAATTATATCAATGAGCAGTTCTTC.

Many counts were recorded for this clonotype. The chain links TRBV15 to TRBJ2-7, with D tentatively TRBD2 (6 bases). The CDR3 runs to 13 residues. Germline V lookup: CDR1 LNHNV, CDR2 YYDKDF (reference sequence). V lost 8 bases to trimming and J lost 7 bases, with 18 bases between them. CDR3 sequence (DNA): TGTGCCACCGGGCTAGGAGGGGCTTGGGAGCAGTACTTC. It encodes CATGLGGAWEQYF.

This rearrangement joins TRBV29-1 to TRBJ2-1; no reliable D call. The germline V and J ends were trimmed by 6 bases and 8 bases, with 14 bases remaining between them. CDR3 size: 12 residues. From germline, CDR1 is SQVTM and CDR2 ANQGSEA. This chain's CDR3 is CSVEMTPYEQFF. The DNA for the CDR3 is TGCAGCGTCGAAATGACCCCTTATGAGCAGTTCTTC.

This clonotype was observed at least ten times. The chain joins TRBV7-9 to TRBJ1-2; 8 positions agree with TRBD1. There are 19 residues in the CDR3. Trimming took 0 bases from V and 6 from J; bases not matched to a gene: 18. Germline V gene lookup returns CDR1 SEHNR and CDR2 FQNEAQ (reference sequence). Here the CDR3 DNA reads TGTGCCAGCAGCTTAGCGACGAGCGGACAGGGCTCCGAAAGGGATGGCTACACCTTC. Its protein product is CASSLATSGQGSERDGYTF.

The genes are TRBV27 and TRBJ2-1; D may match TRBD1 or TRBD2 (5 bases each). This CDR3 spans 13 amino acids. The germline V gene encodes CDR1 MNHEY and CDR2 SMNVEV (reference sequence). V was pared by 3 bases and J by 13 bases, with 16 bases between. CDR3 region: CASSFGASGSQFF. CDR3 bases: TGTGCCAGCAGTTTCGGGGCGTCCGGCAGTCAGTTCTTC.